These T cell receptor beta chains were read from a single sample in a study of T cell repertoires in cytomegalovirus infection. Antigens for these TCRs are unknown. TCRdb redid the calling of the reads with MiXCR, one entry per CDR3 protein. This table holds about 140,000 distinct CDR3 sequences, over 25% found once. The source material was CD8+ T cells from cultured PBMCs, sampled from culture after CMV antigen stimulation. Receptors originate from a human donor in good health (CMV status not recorded). Some clones in this sample may be carry-over from other donors' samples. CDR3s include the opening cysteine and the closing phenylalanine or tryptophan. D genes are given only for firm matches. Clone size is given for some rows only: seen once, a few or many times, or a class if the clone is expanded.

V	size	J	D	DNA	CDR3
TRBV5-1	NA	TRBJ2-1	TRBD1	TGCGCCAGCAGCTTGGTCCCGACAGGGTACAATGAGCAGTTCTTC	CASSLVPTGYNEQFF
TRBV7-9	few	TRBJ2-5	NA	TGTGCCAGCAGCTCGCCCCGAGCGGAGGAGACCCAGTACTTC	CASSSPRAEETQYF
TRBV27	few	TRBJ2-2	NA	TGTGCCAGCAGCGCAAGGGGGGGGAACACCGGGGAGCTGTTTTTT	CASSARGGNTGELFF
TRBV5-1	NA	TRBJ2-1	TRBD1	TGCGCCAGCAGCTTGGGGACAACAGGGGGCGATGAGCAGTTCTTC	CASSLGTTGGDEQFF
TRBV12-3/TRBV12-4	NA	TRBJ2-2	TRBD2	TGTGCCAGCACTCCGGGTAGCGGGGGGAACACCGGGGAGCTGTTTTTT	CASTPGSGGNTGELFF
TRBV2	many	TRBJ1-1	TRBD1	TGTGCCAGCAGTGATAGCGAAAACTACCGGACAGGGCAAGGGACCACTGAAGCTTTCTTT	CASSDSENYRTGQGTTEAFF
TRBV4-1	NA	TRBJ1-1	NA	TGCGCCAGCAGCGTCAACGGGGAAGCTTTCTTT	CASSVNGEAFF
TRBV27	NA	TRBJ1-1	NA	TGTGCCAGCAGGGCAGGGACGTCCACTGAAGCTTTCTTT	CASRAGTSTEAFF
TRBV19	NA	TRBJ1-1	NA	TGTGCCACTCAACCGGGGAACACTGAAGCTTTCTTT	CATQPGNTEAFF
TRBV28	few	TRBJ2-1	NA	TGTGCCAGCAGTAGCGGTACCTACAATGAGCAGTTCTTC	CASSSGTYNEQFF
TRBV7-6	NA	TRBJ2-1	TRBD2	TGTGCCAGCAGCCTGCGTCGTGGGACTACTTACAATGAGCAGTTCTTC	CASSLRRGTTYNEQFF
TRBV11-2	NA	TRBJ1-1	NA	TGTGCCAGTCGTTCAGGGTCTGACACTGAAGCTTTCTTT	CASRSGSDTEAFF
TRBV7-2	many	TRBJ2-1	TRBD2	TGTGCCAGCAGGCCCGGGACTAGCGTATACAATGAGCAGTTCTTC	CASRPGTSVYNEQFF
TRBV7-6	NA	TRBJ2-1	TRBD1	TGTGCCAGCAGCATATCCGCCGGGGACAGGGAGCAGTTCTTC	CASSISAGDREQFF
TRBV29-1	few	TRBJ2-1	TRBD2	TGCAGCGCCGAACTACTAGCGGGGGGTGGGGAGCAGTTCTTC	CSAELLAGGGEQFF
TRBV7-9	many	TRBJ1-1	TRBD1	TGTGCCAGCAGCTCTAGGACAGGGGGGGCTTTCTTT	CASSSRTGGAFF
TRBV12-5	NA	TRBJ2-5	NA	TGTGCTAGTAGCTATAGGGCTTCAGAGACCCAGTACTTC	CASSYRASETQYF
TRBV28	NA	TRBJ1-2	NA	TGTGCCAGCAGTTTAATACCCAGGGCGTATGGCTACACCTTC	CASSLIPRAYGYTF
TRBV9	NA	TRBJ2-7	NA	TGTGCCAGCAGCCCCCTAGTCACTCCTATATACGAGCAGTACTTC	CASSPLVTPIYEQYF
TRBV4-1	few	TRBJ2-7	TRBD2	TGTGCCAGCAGCCAATTCCTCGGGACTAGGGGGTACGAGCAGTACTTC	CASSQFLGTRGYEQYF
TRBV4-1	many	TRBJ1-1	TRBD1	TGCGCCAGCAGCCAAGATATGGGACAGGAGGGGACTGAAGCTTTCTTT	CASSQDMGQEGTEAFF
TRBV6-1	NA	TRBJ1-5	TRBD1	TGTGCCAGCAGTGAAGGCAGGGGGGCAGATAGCAATCAGCCCCAGCATTTT	CASSEGRGADSNQPQHF
TRBV19	few	TRBJ1-1	NA	TGTGCCAGTAGTATATCGGCGGGTATCACTGAAGCTTTCTTT	CASSISAGITEAFF
TRBV7-9	few	TRBJ2-3	NA	TGTGCCAGCAGCTCGATCAGGATCACAGATACGCAGTATTTT	CASSSIRITDTQYF
TRBV7-8	many	TRBJ2-3	NA	TGTGCCAGCAGCTTCTTAACGGGGTCAGATACGCAGTATTTT	CASSFLTGSDTQYF
TRBV19	many	TRBJ2-1	NA	TGTGCCAGTAGTATCGGCGCCGGGACAATATACAATGAGCAGTTCTTC	CASSIGAGTIYNEQFF
TRBV11-2	few	TRBJ2-1	NA	TGTGCCAGCAGCCGACTCCAGGAACGTAATGAGCAGTTCTTC	CASSRLQERNEQFF
TRBV30	NA	TRBJ1-1	NA	TGTGCCTGGACCACCAGCACTGAAGCTTTCTTT	CAWTTSTEAFF
TRBV12-3/TRBV12-4	once	TRBJ2-1	NA	TGTGCCAGCAGGGAGGACATGGCCCTTTACAATGAGCAGTTCTTC	CASREDMALYNEQFF
TRBV19	NA	TRBJ1-5	NA	TGTGCCAGTAGTATCAGTATCCAGGGCAATCAGCCCCAGCATTTT	CASSISIQGNQPQHF
TRBV28	NA	TRBJ2-2	TRBD1	TGTGCCAGCAGTTTACCATGGACAGGGGGACTCGGGGAGCTGTTTTTT	CASSLPWTGGLGELFF
TRBV28	few	TRBJ2-7	NA	TGTGCCAGCAGTTTCCCGAGGACAGTATTCTACGAGCAGTACTTC	CASSFPRTVFYEQYF
TRBV4-1	many	TRBJ2-7	TRBD1	TGCGCCAGCAGCCCCAACAGGGGCTACGAGCAGTACTTC	CASSPNRGYEQYF
TRBV20-1	NA	TRBJ2-1	TRBD2	TGCAGTGCTAGCAGCAACTTGGCTAGCGGGGGGGCCCGCCATGAGCAGTTCTTC	CSASSNLASGGARHEQFF
TRBV27	few	TRBJ2-7	TRBD1	TGTGCCAGCAGTCCAGGGACAGTTTACGAGCAGTACTTC	CASSPGTVYEQYF
TRBV28	few	TRBJ2-1	NA	TGTGCCAGCAGTTTACCGCGCGGGGCCAGCGATGAGCAGTTCTTC	CASSLPRGASDEQFF
TRBV27	NA	TRBJ1-1	NA	TGTGCCAGCAGTTTATCGTGGGCAGGGAGAGTCACTGAAGCTTTCTTT	CASSLSWAGRVTEAFF
TRBV3-1	few	TRBJ1-1	NA	TGTGCCAGCAGCCGACACTCCAGGGGTAACACTGAAGCTTTCTTT	CASSRHSRGNTEAFF
TRBV7-8	many	TRBJ2-7	NA	TGTGCCAGCAGCCCCCCTGGGACGGGACGGTACGAGCAGTACTTC	CASSPPGTGRYEQYF
TRBV7-2	few	TRBJ2-3	TRBD2	TGTGCCAGCAGACCCTGGGGGGGAAGGCGCACAGATACGCAGTATTTT	CASRPWGGRRTDTQYF
TRBV13	few	TRBJ1-1	NA	TGTGCCAGCAGATCTGGGCTTGAAGCTTTCTTT	CASRSGLEAFF